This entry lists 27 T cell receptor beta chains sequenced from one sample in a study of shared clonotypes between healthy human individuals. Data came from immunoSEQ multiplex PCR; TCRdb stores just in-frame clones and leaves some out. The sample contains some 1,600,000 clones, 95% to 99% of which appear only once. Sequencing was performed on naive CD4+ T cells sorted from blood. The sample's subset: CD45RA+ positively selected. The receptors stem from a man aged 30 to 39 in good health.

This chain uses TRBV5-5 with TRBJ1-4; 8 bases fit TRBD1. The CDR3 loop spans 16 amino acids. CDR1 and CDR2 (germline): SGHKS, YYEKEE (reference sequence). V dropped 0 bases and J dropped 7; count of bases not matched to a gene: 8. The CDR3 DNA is TGTGCCAGCAGCTTGGCAACTCAGGGGGCAGGTGAAAAACTGTTTTTT. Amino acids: CASSLATQGAGEKLFF.

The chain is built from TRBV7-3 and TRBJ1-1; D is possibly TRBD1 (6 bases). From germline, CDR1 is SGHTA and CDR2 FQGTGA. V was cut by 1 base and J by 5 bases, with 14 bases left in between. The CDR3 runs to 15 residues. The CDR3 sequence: CASSLMGGPSTEAFF. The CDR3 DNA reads TGTGCCAGCAGCTTAATGGGGGGCCCGTCGACTGAAGCTTTCTTT.

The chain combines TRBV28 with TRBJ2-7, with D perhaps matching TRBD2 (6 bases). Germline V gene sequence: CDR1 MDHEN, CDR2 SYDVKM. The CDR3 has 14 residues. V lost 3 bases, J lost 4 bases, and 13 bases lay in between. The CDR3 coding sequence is TGTGCCAGCAGTTTTCGGGAGCCTAGGTACGAGCAGTACTTC. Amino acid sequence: CASSFREPRYEQYF.

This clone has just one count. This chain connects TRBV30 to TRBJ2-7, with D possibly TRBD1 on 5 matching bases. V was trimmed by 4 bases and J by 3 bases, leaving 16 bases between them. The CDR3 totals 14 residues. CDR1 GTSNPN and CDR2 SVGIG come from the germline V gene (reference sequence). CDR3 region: CAWNPPGSSYEQYF. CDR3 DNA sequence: TGTGCCTGGAACCCCCCAGGGTCCAGCTACGAGCAGTACTTC.

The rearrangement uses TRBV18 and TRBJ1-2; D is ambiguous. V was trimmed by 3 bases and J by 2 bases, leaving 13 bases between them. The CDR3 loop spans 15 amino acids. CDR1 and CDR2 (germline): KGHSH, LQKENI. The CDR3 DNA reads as TGTGCCAGCTCACCTCAAAGTCAAAGGAACTATGGCTACACCTTC. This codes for CASSPQSQRNYGYTF.

The CDR3 loop is CASSPLTGQYNYEQYF. CDR3 coding DNA: TGTGCCAGCTCACCATTGACAGGACAGTATAACTACGAGCAGTACTTC. This sequence joins TRBV18 and TRBJ2-7; D possibly corresponds to TRBD1 (6 bases). The germline V gene encodes CDR1 KGHSH and CDR2 LQKENI. There are 16 residues in the CDR3. V was cut by 2 bases and J by 3 bases, with 17 bases left in between.

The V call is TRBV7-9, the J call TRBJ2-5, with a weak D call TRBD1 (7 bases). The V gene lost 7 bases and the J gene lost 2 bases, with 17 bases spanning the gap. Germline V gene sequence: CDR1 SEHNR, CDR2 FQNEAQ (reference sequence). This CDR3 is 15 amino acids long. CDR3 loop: CASNPFGGQQETQYF. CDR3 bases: TGTGCCAGCAACCCGTTCGGGGGACAGCAAGAGACCCAGTACTTC.

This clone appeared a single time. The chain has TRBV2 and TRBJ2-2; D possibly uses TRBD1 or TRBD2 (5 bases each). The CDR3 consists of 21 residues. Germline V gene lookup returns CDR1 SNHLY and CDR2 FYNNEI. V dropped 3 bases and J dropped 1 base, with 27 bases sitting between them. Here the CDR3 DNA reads TGTGCCAGCAGTGAGTTCGTGACGGGGACGGCTCTATCCCTGAACACCGGGGAGCTGTTTTTT. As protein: CASSEFVTGTALSLNTGELFF.

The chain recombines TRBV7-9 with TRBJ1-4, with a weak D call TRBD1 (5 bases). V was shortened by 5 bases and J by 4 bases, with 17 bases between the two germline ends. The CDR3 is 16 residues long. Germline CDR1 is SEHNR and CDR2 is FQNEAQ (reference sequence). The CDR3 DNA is TGTGCCAGCAGCCCGTATGCAGGGAGAATTAATGAAAAACTGTTTTTT. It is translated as CASSPYAGRINEKLFF.

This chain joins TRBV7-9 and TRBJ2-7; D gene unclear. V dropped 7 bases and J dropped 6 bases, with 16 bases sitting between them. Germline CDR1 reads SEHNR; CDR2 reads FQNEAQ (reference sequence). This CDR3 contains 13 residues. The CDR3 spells CASTPFRSAEQYF. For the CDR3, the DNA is TGTGCCAGCACCCCGTTCCGCAGCGCCGAGCAGTACTTC.

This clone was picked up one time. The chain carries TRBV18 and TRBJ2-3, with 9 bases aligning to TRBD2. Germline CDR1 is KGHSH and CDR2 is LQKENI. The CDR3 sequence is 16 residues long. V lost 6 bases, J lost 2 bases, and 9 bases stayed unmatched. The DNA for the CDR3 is TGTGCCAGCTCCGGCGGGGTAGCGGGAGCCACAGATACGCAGTATTTT. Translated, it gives CASSGGVAGATDTQYF.

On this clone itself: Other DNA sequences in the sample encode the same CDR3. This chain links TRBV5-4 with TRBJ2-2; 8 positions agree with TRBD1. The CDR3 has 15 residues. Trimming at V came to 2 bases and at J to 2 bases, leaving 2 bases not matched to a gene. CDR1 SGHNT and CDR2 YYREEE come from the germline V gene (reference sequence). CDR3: CASSFGQGNTGELFF. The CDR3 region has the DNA TGTGCCAGCAGCTTCGGACAGGGTAACACCGGGGAGCTGTTTTTT.

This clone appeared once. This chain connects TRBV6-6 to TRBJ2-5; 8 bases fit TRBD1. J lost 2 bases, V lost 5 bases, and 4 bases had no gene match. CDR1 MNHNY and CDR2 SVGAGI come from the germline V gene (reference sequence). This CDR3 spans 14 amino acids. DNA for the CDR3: TGTGCCAGCAGTCCGGGACAGGAACAAGAGACCCAGTACTTC. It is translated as CASSPGQEQETQYF.

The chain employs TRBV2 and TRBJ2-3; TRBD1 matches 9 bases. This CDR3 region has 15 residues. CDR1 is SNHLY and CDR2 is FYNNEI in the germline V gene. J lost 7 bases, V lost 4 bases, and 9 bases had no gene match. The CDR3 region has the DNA TGTGCCAGCAGTGGAGGACAGGGGAGCATGTATACGCAGTATTTT. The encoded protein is CASSGGQGSMYTQYF.

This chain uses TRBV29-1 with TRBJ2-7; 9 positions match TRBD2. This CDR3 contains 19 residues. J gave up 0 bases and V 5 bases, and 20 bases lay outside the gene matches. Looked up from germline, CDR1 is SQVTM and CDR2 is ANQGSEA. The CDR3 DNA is TGCAGCGTTATCGCCGCCGAGACTAGCGGTGTAGGGAGCTCCTACGAGCAGTACTTC. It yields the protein CSVIAAETSGVGSSYEQYF.

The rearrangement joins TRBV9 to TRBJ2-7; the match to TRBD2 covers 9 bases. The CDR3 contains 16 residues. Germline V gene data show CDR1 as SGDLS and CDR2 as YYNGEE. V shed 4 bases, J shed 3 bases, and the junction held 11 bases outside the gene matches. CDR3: CASSPSGLAGYYEQYF. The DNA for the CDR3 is TGTGCCAGCAGCCCCTCTGGTCTAGCGGGATACTACGAGCAGTACTTC.

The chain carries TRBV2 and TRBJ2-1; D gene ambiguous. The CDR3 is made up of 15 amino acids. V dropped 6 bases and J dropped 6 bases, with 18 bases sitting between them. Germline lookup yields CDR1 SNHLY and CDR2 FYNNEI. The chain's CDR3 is CASRLDVGAPNEQFF. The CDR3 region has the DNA TGTGCCAGCAGGCTAGACGTAGGTGCCCCCAATGAGCAGTTCTTC.

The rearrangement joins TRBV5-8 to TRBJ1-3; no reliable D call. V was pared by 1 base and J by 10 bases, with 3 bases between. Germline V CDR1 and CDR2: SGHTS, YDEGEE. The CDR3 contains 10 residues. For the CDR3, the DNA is TGTGCCAGCAGCTTGCTGACCATATATTTT. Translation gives CASSLLTIYF.

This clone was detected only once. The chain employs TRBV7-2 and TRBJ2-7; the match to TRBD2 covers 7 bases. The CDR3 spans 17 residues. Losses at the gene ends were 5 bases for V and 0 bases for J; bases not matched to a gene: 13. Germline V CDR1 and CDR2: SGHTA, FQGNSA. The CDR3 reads CASSPLVGAGLSYEQYF. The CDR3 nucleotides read TGTGCCAGCAGCCCCCTAGTCGGAGCGGGGCTCTCCTACGAGCAGTACTTC.

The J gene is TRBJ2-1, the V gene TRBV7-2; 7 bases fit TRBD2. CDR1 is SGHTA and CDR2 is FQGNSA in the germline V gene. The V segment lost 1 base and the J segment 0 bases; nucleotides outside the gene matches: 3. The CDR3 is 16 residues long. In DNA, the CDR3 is TGTGCCAGCAGCTTAGGAAGGACTAGCTCCTACAATGAGCAGTTCTTC. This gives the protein CASSLGRTSSYNEQFF.

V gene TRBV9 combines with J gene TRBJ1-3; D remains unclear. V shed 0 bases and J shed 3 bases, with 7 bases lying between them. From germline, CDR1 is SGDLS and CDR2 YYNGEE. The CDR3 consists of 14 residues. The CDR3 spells CASSVEGNGNTIYF. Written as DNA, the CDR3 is TGTGCCAGCAGCGTAGAAGGGAATGGAAACACCATATATTTT.

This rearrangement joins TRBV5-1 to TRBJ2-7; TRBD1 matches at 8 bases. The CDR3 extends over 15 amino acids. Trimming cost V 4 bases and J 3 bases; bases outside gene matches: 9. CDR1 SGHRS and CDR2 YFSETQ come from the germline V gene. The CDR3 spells CASSGAPGTGYEQYF. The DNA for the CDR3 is TGCGCCAGCAGCGGCGCGCCCGGGACAGGCTACGAGCAGTACTTC.

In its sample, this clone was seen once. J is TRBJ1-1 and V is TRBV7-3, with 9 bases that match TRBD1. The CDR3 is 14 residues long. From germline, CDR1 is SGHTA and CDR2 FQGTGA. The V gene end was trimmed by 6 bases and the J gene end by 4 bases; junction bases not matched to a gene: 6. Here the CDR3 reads CASSRQGEITEAFF. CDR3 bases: TGTGCCAGCAGTCGACAGGGGGAAATCACTGAAGCTTTCTTT. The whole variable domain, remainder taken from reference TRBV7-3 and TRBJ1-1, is GAGVSQTPSNKVTEKGKYVELRCDPISGHTALYWYRQSLGQGPEFLIYFQGTGAADDSGLPNDRFFAVRPEGSVSTLKIQRTERGDSAVYLCASSRQGEITEAFFGQGTRLTVV.

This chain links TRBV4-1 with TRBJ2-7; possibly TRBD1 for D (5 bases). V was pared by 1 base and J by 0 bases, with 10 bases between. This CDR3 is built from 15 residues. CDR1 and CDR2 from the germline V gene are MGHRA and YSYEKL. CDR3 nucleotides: TGCGCCAGCAGCCAAGGGGGCCCCCCCTCCTACGAGCAGTACTTC. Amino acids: CASSQGGPPSYEQYF.

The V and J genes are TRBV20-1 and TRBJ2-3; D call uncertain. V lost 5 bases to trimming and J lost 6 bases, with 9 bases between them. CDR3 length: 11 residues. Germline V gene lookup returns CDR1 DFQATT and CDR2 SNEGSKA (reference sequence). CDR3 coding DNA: TGCAGTGCTGGCCAGGCGGATACGCAGTATTTT. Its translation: CSAGQADTQYF.

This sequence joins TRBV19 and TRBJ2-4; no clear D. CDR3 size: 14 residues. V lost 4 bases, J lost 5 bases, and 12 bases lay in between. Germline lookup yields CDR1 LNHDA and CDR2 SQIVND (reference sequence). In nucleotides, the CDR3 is TGTGCCAGTAGTAACCAAGGGTACCAAAACATTCAGTACTTC. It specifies CASSNQGYQNIQYF.

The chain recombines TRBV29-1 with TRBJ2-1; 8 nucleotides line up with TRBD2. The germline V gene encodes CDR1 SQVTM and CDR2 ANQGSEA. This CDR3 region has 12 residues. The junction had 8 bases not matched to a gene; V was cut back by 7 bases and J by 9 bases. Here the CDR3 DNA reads TGCAGCGGCCTAAGAGCGGGAGTTGAGCAGTTCTTC. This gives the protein CSGLRAGVEQFF.